This TCR beta chain comes out of a study of T cell responses to AZD1222 COVID-19 vaccine. The CDR3 is 15 amino acids. V lost 0 bases and J 2 bases, leaving 12 bases between the germline ends. Germline CDR1 and CDR2: SGHRS and YFSETQ. This clone showed up just once. Its antigen is as yet unknown. Findings and caveats of the study: Vaccine-associated CD4 TCRs spanned spike, dominant at 160-218 and 743-854.

The assay was immunoSEQ multiplex PCR, and TCRdb's table has in-frame clones only and misses some. The sample includes around 110,000 clones, about 91% of them seen just once. The source was peripheral blood, collected on day 0 of AZD1222 vaccination. This sequence originates from an adult in good health. V usage is TRBV5-1 and J usage is TRBJ2-7; D may match TRBD1 or TRBD2 (5 bases each). The CDR3 coding sequence is TGCGCCAGCAGCTTGGCCCCCGGGACCCCCTACGAGCAGTACTTC. It yields the protein CASSLAPGTPYEQYF. The full variable domain, its missing parts supplied by reference TRBV5-1 and TRBJ2-7, is KAGVTQTPRYLIKTRGQQVTLSCSPISGHRSVSWYQQTPGQGLQFLFEYFSETQRNKGNFPGRFSGRQFSNSRSEMNVSTLELGDSALYLCASSLAPGTPYEQYFGPGTRLTVT.